These 24 T cell receptor beta chains were sequenced from one sample in a study of shared clonotypes between healthy human individuals. The table came from immunoSEQ multiplex PCR; TCRdb's copy has only in-frame clones and leaves some out. Counted here are 1.4 million or so clones, 97% to 99% occurring once; the ten biggest clones make up about 0.35%. Material: naive CD4+ T cells sorted from blood. Specified subset: CD45RA+ positively selected. Receptor source: a man between 25 and 39 years old in good health.

The chain combines TRBV5-4 with TRBJ2-7, with 8 bases matching TRBD1. The CDR3 extends over 14 amino acids. The ends lost 4 bases at V and 3 bases at J; junction bases unmatched: 6. Looked up from germline, CDR1 is SGHNT and CDR2 is YYREEE (reference sequence). CDR3 residues: CASSRGQGFYEQYF. The CDR3 region has the DNA TGTGCCAGCAGCCGCGGACAGGGATTCTACGAGCAGTACTTC.

Details on this clone: The same CDR3 is also encoded by other DNA sequences in this sample. V usage is TRBV18 and J usage is TRBJ2-7; 10 nucleotides agree with TRBD1. Germline V gives CDR1 KGHSH, CDR2 LQKENI. The CDR3 totals 14 residues. Trimming at V came to 2 bases and at J to 3 bases, leaving 1 base not matched to a gene. The CDR3 here is CASSPGTGDYEQYF. The CDR3 DNA sequence: TGTGCCAGCTCACCAGGGACAGGGGACTACGAGCAGTACTTC. The whole variable domain, remainder taken from reference TRBV18 and TRBJ2-7, is NAGVMQNPRHLVRRRGQEARLRCSPMKGHSHVYWYRQLPEEGLKFMVYLQKENIIDESGMPKERFSAEFPKEGPSILRIQQVVRGDSAAYFCASSPGTGDYEQYFGPGTRLTVT.

V and J are TRBV5-1 and TRBJ1-1; tentative D call: TRBD1 (6 bases). Germline values: CDR1 SGHRS, CDR2 YFSETQ. There are 14 residues in the CDR3. The germline V and J ends were trimmed by 1 base and 4 bases, with 11 bases remaining between them. The DNA for the CDR3 is TGCGCCAGCAGCTTGTTCAGGGGCAGCACTGAAGCTTTCTTT. This gives the protein CASSLFRGSTEAFF.

Notes on this clone: Other DNA sequences of this sample code for an identical CDR3. This sequence joins TRBV18 and TRBJ1-5, with a weak D call TRBD1 (6 bases). Trimming shortened V by 0 bases and J by 5 bases, and 8 bases separated the two germline ends. The CDR3 covers 14 residues. Per the germline V gene, CDR1 is KGHSH and CDR2 is LQKENI. CDR3 coding DNA: TGTGCCAGCTCACCACCTTACAGGGATCAGCCCCAGCATTTT. It translates to CASSPPYRDQPQHF.

The gene calls are TRBV5-1 and TRBJ1-2; no clear D gene. The V end lost 4 bases, the J end lost 8 bases, and 12 bases lay between the germline ends. Germline V gives CDR1 SGHRS, CDR2 YFSETQ. The length of the CDR3 is 12 residues. The CDR3 coding sequence is TGCGCCAGCAGCCCCGACACGGGAGGCTACACCTTC. This sequence encodes CASSPDTGGYTF. Filled out from reference TRBV5-1 and TRBJ1-2, the complete variable domain reads KAGVTQTPRYLIKTRGQQVTLSCSPISGHRSVSWYQQTPGQGLQFLFEYFSETQRNKGNFPGRFSGRQFSNSRSEMNVSTLELGDSALYLCASSPDTGGYTFGSGTRLTVV.

V and J are TRBV5-1 and TRBJ2-3, with 10 nucleotides matching TRBD1. The junction had 7 bases not matched to a gene; V was cut back by 0 bases and J by 0 bases. The CDR3 consists of 18 residues. CDR1 is SGHRS and CDR2 is YFSETQ in the germline V gene. The CDR3 spells CASSLGAGTGDSTDTQYF. CDR3 coding DNA: TGCGCCAGCAGCTTGGGGGCCGGGACAGGGGATAGCACAGATACGCAGTATTTT.

The rearrangement joins TRBV27 to TRBJ1-2; no clear D. This CDR3 contains 14 residues. Germline V CDR1 and CDR2: MNHEY, SMNVEV (reference sequence). Deletions cut 5 bases from V and 6 bases from J, with 16 bases between. DNA for the CDR3: TGTGCCAGCAGTCCGCGAAGAGGGATCCATGGCTACACCTTC. It codes for CASSPRRGIHGYTF.

This chain connects TRBV7-6 to TRBJ2-7; 8 nucleotides align to TRBD2. The ends lost 5 bases at V and 2 bases at J; junction bases unmatched: 8. Looked up from germline, CDR1 is SGHVS and CDR2 is FNYEAQ. This CDR3 region has 15 residues. The CDR3: CASSPEGSGTYEQYF. CDR3 sequence (DNA): TGTGCCAGCAGCCCGGAGGGTAGCGGGACCTACGAGCAGTACTTC.

V is TRBV19 and J is TRBJ1-1, with D unresolved. The V and J ends lost 3 bases and 4 bases respectively, with 6 bases between them. Germline-derived CDR1 and CDR2 are LNHDA and SQIVND (reference sequence). This CDR3 comprises 12 residues. The CDR3 loop is CASSIITTEAFF. CDR3 coding DNA: TGTGCCAGTAGTATTATAACCACTGAAGCTTTCTTT.

The CDR3 DNA reads as TGTGCCACCAGCCTTAGAGCGGGAGTAGGCAATGAGCAGTTCTTC. Encoded protein: CATSLRAGVGNEQFF. V gene TRBV15 combines with J gene TRBJ2-1, with 8 bases aligning to TRBD2. V was clipped by 5 bases and J by 6 bases; unmatched bases: 9. Germline CDR1 reads LNHNV; CDR2 reads YYDKDF (reference sequence). CDR3 length equals 15 residues.

The V and J genes are TRBV6-6 and TRBJ1-5; 10 positions agree with TRBD1. Germline loops: CDR1 MNHNY, CDR2 SVGAGI (reference sequence). V lost 5 bases to trimming and J lost 3 bases; unmatched junction nucleotides: 7. The CDR3 length is 16 residues. The chain's CDR3 is CASSPGTGVINQPQHF. Written as DNA, the CDR3 is TGTGCCAGCAGTCCGGGGACAGGGGTCATCAATCAGCCCCAGCATTTT.

The chain employs TRBV19 and TRBJ2-1; 14 bases agree with TRBD2. Germline CDR1 and CDR2: LNHDA and SQIVND (reference sequence). J lost 8 bases, V lost 6 bases, and 6 bases had no gene match. The CDR3 runs to 15 residues. CDR3 in amino acids: CASRRLAGGPHEQFF. CDR3 sequence (DNA): TGTGCCAGTAGGCGACTAGCGGGAGGGCCTCATGAGCAGTTCTTC.

DNA of the CDR3: TGTGCCAGCAGCTTGGAAGGGACCGTCAGGGGCACTGAAGCTTTCTTT. Its protein product is CASSLEGTVRGTEAFF. The rearrangement links TRBV5-4 to TRBJ1-1, with D possibly matching TRBD1 (6 bases). Trimming removed 0 bases from V and 4 bases from J, with 16 bases in between. Germline lookup yields CDR1 SGHNT and CDR2 YYREEE (reference sequence). The CDR3 is 16 amino acids.

DNA of the CDR3: TGTGCCTGGTCGCAGGGCTCTGGCTACACCTTC. Protein sequence: CAWSQGSGYTF. The rearrangement links TRBV30 to TRBJ1-2, with D perhaps matching TRBD1 (5 bases). The CDR3 consists of 11 residues. Germline loops: CDR1 GTSNPN, CDR2 SVGIG (reference sequence). V lost 5 bases to trimming and J lost 7 bases, with 11 bases between them.

This sequence joins TRBV5-4 and TRBJ2-3; 8 bases map to TRBD2. V trimming: 5 bases; J trimming: 1 base; junction bases outside the gene matches: 6. Germline values: CDR1 SGHNT, CDR2 YYREEE (reference sequence). This CDR3 is 15 amino acids long. The CDR3 DNA follows: TGTGCCAGCAGAGACGGGAGGGCCGGCACAGATACGCAGTATTTT. Translation gives CASRDGRAGTDTQYF. Combining the CDR3 with reference TRBV5-4 and TRBJ2-3 gives the whole variable domain ETGVTQSPTHLIKTRGQQVTLRCSSQSGHNTVSWYQQALGQGPQFIFQYYREEENGRGNFPPRFSGLQFPNYSSELNVNALELDDSALYLCASRDGRAGTDTQYFGPGTRLTVL.

In this sample, this clone turned up once. The chain has TRBV6-5 and TRBJ1-3, with D hard to call. V was clipped by 6 bases and J by 0 bases, with 9 bases between them. Germline V gives CDR1 MNHEY, CDR2 SVGAGI. The CDR3 sequence is 14 residues long. In DNA, the CDR3 is TGTGCCAGCAGCTCCTATCGCTCTGGAAACACCATATATTTT. Translation gives CASSSYRSGNTIYF.

CDR3 bases: TGCGCCAGCAGCCAACAAACCCAGGGGATTTCCACAGATACGCAGTATTTT. This sequence encodes CASSQQTQGISTDTQYF. The chain joins TRBV4-1 to TRBJ2-3; a possible D gene is TRBD1 (6 bases). Germline CDR1 reads MGHRA; CDR2 reads YSYEKL. The CDR3 totals 17 residues. Trimming left V 2 bases short and J 2 bases short, with 17 bases between.

The chain is built from TRBV29-1 and TRBJ1-3; 7 nucleotides align to TRBD1. The CDR3 contains 14 residues. V was pared by 7 bases and J by 3 bases, with 9 bases of the junction left unmatched. CDR1 and CDR2 from the germline V gene are SQVTM and ANQGSEA. The CDR3 protein is CSASTGSDGNTIYF. The CDR3 DNA reads TGCAGCGCCTCGACAGGGTCGGATGGAAACACCATATATTTT.

The J gene is TRBJ2-7, the V gene TRBV5-4; 11 nucleotides agree with TRBD1. The V gene end was trimmed by 4 bases and the J gene end by 2 bases; junction bases not matched to a gene: 8. The CDR3 runs 16 residues. Germline V gene lookup returns CDR1 SGHNT and CDR2 YYREEE (reference sequence). The CDR3 DNA is TGTGCCAGCAGCGGGCAGGGGACAGGGGGAACCTACGAGCAGTACTTC. Protein sequence: CASSGQGTGGTYEQYF.

The chain employs TRBV5-1 and TRBJ2-4, with 8 bases that match TRBD1. J lost 8 bases, V lost 2 bases, and 3 bases had no gene match. The germline V gene encodes CDR1 SGHRS and CDR2 YFSETQ. There are 13 residues in the CDR3. CDR3 coding DNA: TGCGCCAGCAGCTTCCAGGGGGCTGACATTCAGTACTTC. Protein: CASSFQGADIQYF.

CDR3 region: CASSLEVGLAGGGELFF. The CDR3 DNA is TGTGCCAGCAGCTTGGAAGTTGGTCTAGCGGGAGGCGGGGAGCTGTTTTTT. V is TRBV5-4 and J is TRBJ2-2, with 11 bases fitting TRBD2. The CDR3 sequence is 17 residues long. V shed 0 bases, J shed 7 bases, and the junction held 8 bases outside the gene matches. Germline CDR1 SGHNT, CDR2 YYREEE (reference sequence).

V usage is TRBV18 and J usage is TRBJ2-7, with a weak D call TRBD2 (5 bases). The CDR3 is made up of 15 amino acids. Germline CDR1 reads KGHSH; CDR2 reads LQKENI. The V end was cut by 2 bases, the J end by 0 bases, with 11 bases between. The CDR3 protein is CASSPASRASYEQYF. The CDR3 DNA reads TGTGCCAGCTCACCAGCTTCGAGGGCCTCCTACGAGCAGTACTTC.

The rearrangement joins TRBV7-3 to TRBJ2-1; D not resolved. Trimming took off 4 bases at V and 8 bases at J, with 6 bases between the two ends. This CDR3 is 11 amino acids long. Germline lookup yields CDR1 SGHTA and CDR2 FQGTGA. The CDR3: CASSSRDEQFF. In DNA form, the CDR3 reads TGTGCCAGCAGCTCTCGGGATGAGCAGTTCTTC.

The chain recombines TRBV28 with TRBJ2-4, with 10 bases lining up with TRBD2. V lost 3 bases to trimming and J lost 3 bases; unmatched junction nucleotides: 11. This CDR3 contains 18 residues. Germline CDR1 MDHEN, CDR2 SYDVKM. The CDR3 DNA sequence: TGTGCCAGCAGTTTTTACCCTAGCGGGAGACGTGGCAAAAACATTCAGTACTTC. This gives the protein CASSFYPSGRRGKNIQYF.